This T cell receptor (beta chain) appears in the sequencing data of a study of vaccination and CD4 T cells after COVID-19. Study-wide context: The authors used overlapping spike peptides from SARS-CoV-2, HCoV-NL63, HCoV-OC43 and HCoV-229E to stimulate cells.

Germline assignment: CDR1 SGHTA and CDR2 FQGTGA. V lost 3 bases to trimming and J lost 3 bases; unmatched junction nucleotides: 10. This CDR3 comprises 16 residues. As to treatment: approximately 10-day PBMC culture with coronavirus spike peptide pools or control peptides (ViraFEST assay). The unexposed donor gave CD4+ T cells before the COVID-19 pandemic (2011-2018). It was on days 3 and 7 that half the medium was replaced with fresh IL-2 medium. This clonotype turned up a few times. Its antigen is not known. Sequenced with the Oncomine TCR Beta short-read assay was DNA taken from cultured CD4+ T cells. MiXCR, run by TCRdb on the PCR reads, gives a single entry per CDR3 protein. The sample has 3,800 or so distinct CDR3 sequences; roughly 25% are singletons.

The chain employs TRBV7-3 and TRBJ2-5; TRBD2 matches 7 bases. The sample taken for sequencing was CD4+ T cells from blood, cultured in vitro. This sequence originates from a human donor in good health. CDR3 in DNA: TGTGCCAGCAGCTTCGGGGGAGGGTATAGAGAAGAGACCCAGTACTTC. The encoded protein is CASSFGGGYREETQYF.